This entry concerns a single TCR beta chain. Its cognate antigen has yet to be identified. One base away there is no much larger clone; base qualities are not given. The receptor library was made with the immunoSEQ multiplex PCR assay. As stored in TCRdb, this immuneACCESS dataset retains in-frame rearrangements with V and J assigned. A fraction of the clones does not appear; measured against another copy, unresolved V genes explain less than half of the discrepancy, and the remainder lacks a known reason. This sample lists some 2,000 clones; approximately 92% were detected once. Clones ranked in the top ten supply roughly 3.7% of the sample. The record originates from a study of T cells and Merkel cell carcinoma outcomes (dated by TCRdb to 2020 to 2021). Context from the whole study: The study examined the tumor T-cell repertoire together with T-cell density as predictors of clinical outcome in patients with Merkel cell carcinoma.

Study-level results and caveats: Clinical outcomes in Merkel cell carcinoma patients were reported to be predicted by T-cell repertoire features combined with T-cell density.

Trimming takes 2 bases off V and 5 bases off J; junction bases not matched to a gene: 8. From the germline V gene, CDR1 is KGHSH and CDR2 is LQKENI. From its cysteine to its phenylalanine, the CDR3 spans 16 amino acids. CDR3 DNA is the only sequence kept; it has 48 bases, read in frame from the first base. Samples were obtained from patients with Merkel cell carcinoma. The rearrangement joined TRBV18 to TRBJ2-1, with 8 bases aligning to TRBD2. The receptor was isolated from a human donor with Merkel cell carcinoma. Sequencing used tumor tissue from Merkel cell carcinoma. The CDR3 has the sequence CASSPDRGGRHNEQFF. DNA sequence: TGTGCCAGCTCACCAGACCGGGGGGGCCGCCACAATGAGCAGTTCTTC.